This entry lists 13 T cell receptor beta chains sequenced from one sample in a study of technical replicates of blood from several donors. This table comes from immunoSEQ multiplex PCR, and its TCRdb copy is limited to in-frame clones, with some not included. The repertoire holds tens of thousands of clones, with roughly 90% as singletons. The sample comprised T cells isolated from PBMCs. The receptors were sampled from a human donor in good health.

For the CDR3, the DNA is TGTGCCAGCAGTAGACTAGGGGCCGGGGAGCTGTTTTTT. Translation gives CASSRLGAGELFF. The chain couples TRBV7-3 to TRBJ2-2; TRBD2 might be the D (6 bases). This CDR3 has 13 amino acids. Germline V gene lookup returns CDR1 SGHTA and CDR2 FQGTGA. V was trimmed by 6 bases and J by 6 bases, leaving 11 bases between them.

The chain joins TRBV6-1 to TRBJ2-6; tentative D call: TRBD2 (6 bases). This CDR3 spans 17 amino acids. Germline values: CDR1 MNHNS, CDR2 SASEGT. Trimming took off 4 bases at V and 0 bases at J, with 13 bases between the two ends. CDR3 sequence (DNA): TGTGCCAGCAGTGCTGGGACTCCCGTCTCTGGGGCCAACGTCCTGACTTTC. Translated: CASSAGTPVSGANVLTF.

J is TRBJ2-7 and V is TRBV9; a possible D gene is TRBD1 (6 bases). This CDR3 comprises 14 residues. Between the trimmed V and J ends, which lost 3 bases and 5 bases, there was a span of 15 bases. CDR1 is SGDLS and CDR2 is YYNGEE in the germline V gene. The CDR3 loop is CASSAMTGSDEQYF. CDR3 DNA sequence: TGTGCCAGCAGCGCAATGACAGGCAGCGACGAGCAGTACTTC.

The gene calls are TRBV4-3 and TRBJ2-3; no reliable D call. CDR3 length equals 13 residues. Trimming took 5 bases from V and 2 from J, leaving 8 bases between them. The germline CDR1 and CDR2 sequences are LGHNA and YSLEER. The CDR3 DNA is TGCGCCAGCAGCACGGTTCTCACAGATACGCAGTATTTT. This codes for CASSTVLTDTQYF.

V and J are TRBV28 and TRBJ2-2, with TRBD2 as a possible D gene (6 bases). The V gene lost 8 bases and the J gene lost 7 bases, with 14 bases spanning the gap. This CDR3 has 13 residues. The germline CDR1 and CDR2 sequences are MDHEN and SYDVKM. CDR3 sequence reads: CASFAGSGGELFF. CDR3 nucleotides: TGTGCCAGCTTTGCGGGGTCCGGCGGGGAGCTGTTTTTT.

This chain links TRBV5-4 with TRBJ2-3; D is unresolved. The ends were cut back, 0 bases at V and 2 bases at J, with 10 bases in the middle. The CDR3 has 15 amino acids. Germline CDR1 SGHNT, CDR2 YYREEE (reference sequence). The CDR3 sequence: CASSLALLSTDTQYF. The CDR3, as DNA: TGTGCCAGCAGCTTGGCCTTACTTTCCACAGATACGCAGTATTTT.

Here the CDR3 reads CASTPLAGSETQYF. CDR3 nucleotide sequence: TGTGCCAGCACCCCCCTAGCGGGAAGCGAGACCCAGTACTTC. The rearrangement uses TRBV27 and TRBJ2-5; 9 nucleotides match TRBD2. V lost 7 bases to trimming and J lost 5 bases; unmatched junction nucleotides: 8. The CDR3 totals 14 residues. From germline, CDR1 is MNHEY and CDR2 SMNVEV (reference sequence).

The chain links TRBV10-3 to TRBJ2-3; tentative D call: TRBD2 (6 bases). Germline V CDR1 and CDR2: ENHRY, SYGVKD. Trimming shortened V by 6 bases and J by 4 bases, and 20 bases separated the two germline ends. CDR3 size: 16 residues. For the CDR3, the DNA is TGTGCCATCAGCCCTCTCCTCCGGGAGATCCCAGATACGCAGTATTTT. Translating gives CAISPLLREIPDTQYF.

V usage is TRBV6-5 and J usage is TRBJ2-6, with a tentative D call TRBD2 (5 bases). The CDR3 runs 15 residues. Trimming removed 2 bases from V and 0 bases from J, with 5 bases in between. Germline V lookup: CDR1 MNHEY, CDR2 SVGAGI. CDR3 residues: CASSYRGSGANVLTF. DNA for the CDR3: TGTGCCAGCAGTTACCGGGGCTCTGGGGCCAACGTCCTGACTTTC.

The J gene is TRBJ2-7, the V gene TRBV5-1, with 10 bases lining up with TRBD1. This CDR3 region has 15 residues. Germline V gives CDR1 SGHRS, CDR2 YFSETQ. Trimming cost V 5 bases and J 3 bases; bases outside gene matches: 8. The DNA for the CDR3 is TGCGCCAGCAGGGGAGCCGGGACAGGGGTCTACGAGCAGTACTTC. As protein: CASRGAGTGVYEQYF.

The rearrangement uses TRBV7-3 and TRBJ2-7; 8 nucleotides align to TRBD1. CDR3 length equals 14 residues. Germline lookup yields CDR1 SGHTA and CDR2 FQGTGA. Trimming took 6 bases from V and 1 from J; bases not matched to a gene: 5. In DNA, the CDR3 is TGTGCCAGCAGTTCCGGGACAGGTTCCTACGAGCAGTACTTC. Protein sequence: CASSSGTGSYEQYF. The complete variable domain, with remaining parts taken from reference TRBV7-3 and TRBJ2-7, reads GAGVSQTPSNKVTEKGKYVELRCDPISGHTALYWYRQSLGQGPEFLIYFQGTGAADDSGLPNDRFFAVRPEGSVSTLKIQRTERGDSAVYLCASSSGTGSYEQYFGPGTRLTVT.

The V gene is TRBV19, the J gene TRBJ2-5, with 7 bases lining up with TRBD2. V trimming: 4 bases; J trimming: 6 bases; junction bases outside the gene matches: 11. CDR1 and CDR2 from the germline V gene are LNHDA and SQIVND (reference sequence). The CDR3 has 15 amino acids. CDR3 coding DNA: TGTGCCAGTAGTACCGGACTAGGTGAGGGGAAGACCCAGTACTTC. This codes for CASSTGLGEGKTQYF.

In its sample, this clone was seen once. The rearrangement joins TRBV29-1 to TRBJ1-1; TRBD1 is a possible D gene (5 bases). Germline CDR1 SQVTM, CDR2 ANQGSEA. The V gene lost 7 bases and the J gene lost 4 bases, with 16 bases spanning the gap. The CDR3 runs 13 residues. This CDR3 is CSAERGGVTEAFF. The CDR3 region has the DNA TGCAGCGCCGAGCGGGGAGGGGTCACTGAAGCTTTCTTT.